This is a list of T cell receptor beta chains from one sample in a study of blood T cell repertoires in COVID-19. The data were produced by immunoSEQ multiplex PCR, yet TCRdb's version contains in-frame clones alone and is incomplete. There are some 65,000 clones in the sample; over 85% occur only once, and over 1% lies in the top ten. Sequences were obtained from peripheral blood. The origin of the receptors is a man aged 60 to 69 with acute or convalescent COVID-19. Each CDR3 is given with its conserved first and last residue. D genes are given only for firm matches. Not every row has a clone size; where given, it reads once, few, many or a size class.

>TRBJ1-3|NA|TRBV4-1|NA
TGCGCCAGCAGCCACCTCAGCGTACCGCGTTCGGTTGGAAACACCATATATTTT
CASSHLSVPRSVGNTIYF
>TRBJ1-5|NA|TRBV5-1|once
TGCGCCAGCAGCTTGTCCACTGATCAGCCCCAGCATTTT
CASSLSTDQPQHF
>TRBJ1-2|NA|TRBV4-1|NA
TGCGCCAGCAGCTTACAGGGTGGGTATGGCTACACCTTC
CASSLQGGYGYTF
>TRBJ1-1|NA|TRBV7-2|NA
TGTGCCAGCAGCTTAGGGGGGGAGGGGGCTGAAGCTTTCTTT
CASSLGGEGAEAFF
>TRBJ2-6|NA|TRBV13|NA
TGTGCCAGCAGCTTAAGAGCGACTGGGGCCAACGTCCTGACTTTC
CASSLRATGANVLTF
>TRBJ1-4|TRBD1|TRBV5-4|once
TGTGCCAGCAGCCAGAGACAGGGCGCTAATGAAAAACTGTTTTTT
CASSQRQGANEKLFF
>TRBJ2-1|NA|TRBV7-9|once
TGTGCCAGCAGCTTAGCGGGAGTGACCTACAATGAGCAGTTCTTC
CASSLAGVTYNEQFF
>TRBJ1-2|TRBD1|TRBV9|NA
TGTGCCAGCAGCGCGACAGGGAACTATGGCTACACCTTC
CASSATGNYGYTF
>TRBJ1-5|NA|TRBV19|NA
TGTGCCAGTAGTATAGAGGGGCGTCAGCCCCAGCATTTT
CASSIEGRQPQHF
>TRBJ2-7|NA|TRBV20-1|NA
TGCAGTGCTAGAGCGGTCGAGCAGTACTTC
CSARAVEQYF
>TRBJ2-3|TRBD2|TRBV10-3|NA
TGTGCCATCAGTGTATTGGCGGGGGGCACTACAGATACGCAGTATTTT
CAISVLAGGTTDTQYF
>TRBJ1-6|TRBD1|TRBV2|NA
TGTGCCAGCAGCCTAAGGACAGGGGGCTATTCACCCCTCCACTTT
CASSLRTGGYSPLHF
>TRBJ2-5|TRBD1|TRBV5-1|NA
TGCGCCAGCAGCTCGGACAGGGTAGGGACCCAGTACTTC
CASSSDRVGTQYF
>TRBJ1-1|NA|TRBV18|NA
TGTGCCAGCTCACCCGGCGGGATGAACACTGAAGCTTTCTTT
CASSPGGMNTEAFF
>TRBJ1-3|TRBD1|TRBV30|NA
TGTGCCTGGAGTAGGACAGGGAACTTTGGAAACACCATATATTTT
CAWSRTGNFGNTIYF
>TRBJ1-2|NA|TRBV2|NA
TGTGCCAGCAGTGACCATCCCGGAGCAGGGAACGGCTACACCTTC
CASSDHPGAGNGYTF
>TRBJ1-4|NA|TRBV6-6|NA
TGTGCCAGCAGTTACTTCCAGGGGACTAATGAAAAACTGTTTTTT
CASSYFQGTNEKLFF
>TRBJ1-1|TRBD1|TRBV6-6|NA
TGTGCCAGCAGCCGCACGACAGGGGTGTCTGAAGCTTTCTTT
CASSRTTGVSEAFF
>TRBJ2-1|TRBD1|TRBV7-9|NA
TGTGCCAGCAGCTTGGGACAGGGTGTTGATGAGCAGTTCTTC
CASSLGQGVDEQFF
>TRBJ1-1|TRBD1|TRBV2|NA
TGTGCCAGCAGTGACAGGGGGACCAACACTGAAGCTTTCTTT
CASSDRGTNTEAFF
>TRBJ2-1|NA|TRBV6-1|once
TGTGCCAGCAGTGACTTTAGGGGTACGGGTTCCTACAATGAGCAGTTCTTC
CASSDFRGTGSYNEQFF
>TRBJ1-1|NA|TRBV6-1|NA
TGTGCCAGCAGTGAACTGGGCAGAAACACTGAAGCTTTCTTT
CASSELGRNTEAFF
>TRBJ1-2|TRBD1|TRBV5-1|once
TGCGCCAGCAGCACTTCGGGACAGGACTATGGCTACACCTTC
CASSTSGQDYGYTF
>TRBJ1-5|TRBD1|TRBV2|NA
TGTGCCAGCAGTGTACAGGGGGCAGGTCAGCCCCAGCATTTT
CASSVQGAGQPQHF
>TRBJ2-1|NA|TRBV5-4|NA
TGTGCCAGCAGCTCGCGCCAGGGGCCTCCTATTGAGCAGTTCTTC
CASSSRQGPPIEQFF
>TRBJ1-4|TRBD1|TRBV5-4|NA
TGTGCCAGCAGCCCAGGGGGCAATTTCGTGCGGCCTGAAAAACTGTTTTTT
CASSPGGNFVRPEKLFF
>TRBJ1-1|TRBD1|TRBV5-1|NA
TGCGCCAGCAGCCTTTTCGGGACAGACTACTCGAACACTGAAGCTTTCTTT
CASSLFGTDYSNTEAFF
>TRBJ1-5|TRBD1|TRBV4-1|NA
TGCGCCAGCAGCCAAGATCGAGGGTGGGGTGTGCAGGGGGACCAGGTCCAGCATTTT
CASSQDRGWGVQGDQVQHF
>TRBJ2-7|NA|TRBV18|NA
TGTGCCAGCTCACCGGACAGCCAATCCTACGAGCAGTACTTC
CASSPDSQSYEQYF
>TRBJ2-4|TRBD1|TRBV27|NA
TGTGCCAGCAGTCCCCGGACAGGGGGAATCACTCTGACCATTCAGTACTTC
CASSPRTGGITLTIQYF
>TRBJ2-5|TRBD2|TRBV2|NA
TGTGCCAGCACTGGGAGGGGCGAGGAGACCCAGTACTTC
CASTGRGEETQYF
>TRBJ2-6|NA|TRBV19|NA
TGTGCCAGTAGTATAGAGGCTTTCTCTGGGGCCAACGTCCTGACTTTC
CASSIEAFSGANVLTF
>TRBJ1-5|TRBD1|TRBV7-9|NA
TGTGCCAGCAGCGCTGGGACAGGTTCCTTCAATCAGCCCCAGCATTTT
CASSAGTGSFNQPQHF